The clone carrying this TCR beta chain has more than one count but fewer than ten. This sample stems from a study of T cells in Graves' hyperthyroidism and ophthalmopathy. The germline V gene encodes CDR1 SGHRS and CDR2 YFSETQ. CDR3 length: 15 amino acids. Trimming took 5 bases from V and 0 from J, leaving 9 bases between them. Newly diagnosed hyperthyroidism patients aged 18 to 65 years had disease lasting under 2 months. Uncontrolled infection, other autoimmune disease, pregnancy or lactation barred patients from enrollment. Amplified TCR beta CDR3 regions came from RNA transcripts. HTBI primers were employed in a first-round RT-PCR of the TCR CDR3. TCRdb processed the multiplex PCR reads anew with MiXCR; each CDR3 protein has one entry. In the table there are 300,000 to 450,000 distinct CDR3 sequences, about 13% of which are singletons.

This sequence originates from a young man with Graves' hyperthyroidism that later progressed to Graves' ophthalmopathy. Sequenced: blood. The chain links TRBV5-1 to TRBJ2-6, with D unresolved. The CDR3 coding sequence is TGCGCCAGCAGTTTGACGATCTCTGGGGCCAACGTCCTGACTTTC. Amino acids: CASSLTISGANVLTF. Together with reference TRBV5-1 and TRBJ2-6, the CDR3 gives the full variable domain: KAGVTQTPRYLIKTRGQQVTLSCSPISGHRSVSWYQQTPGQGLQFLFEYFSETQRNKGNFPGRFSGRQFSNSRSEMNVSTLELGDSALYLCASSLTISGANVLTFGAGSRLTVL.